This is a list of T cell receptor beta chains from one sample in a study of OX40 agonist ivuxolimab in advanced cancers. Using immunoSEQ multiplex PCR, the repertoire was profiled, and TCRdb retains in-frame clones only, with some absent. Found here are over 80,000 clones, 75% to 90% of them singletons; the top ten hold 0.75% to 0.95%. The sample in question was CD4+ or CD8+ T cells sorted from blood, obtained in a trial of the OX40 agonist ivuxolimab. Every receptor here comes from an adult with an advanced solid tumor such as melanoma, head and neck, liver or kidney cancer. Each CDR3 is given with its conserved first and last residue. Each record gives: clone size, J gene, D gene, V gene, CDR3 DNA, CDR3 protein. D genes are given only for firm matches. Part of the rows lack a size; the others show once, few, many or a class for expanded clones.

clone size: .
J gene: TRBJ1-2
D gene: .
V gene: TRBV6-5
CDR3 DNA: TGTGCCAGCAGTTACAGGGCAGCCGCGGCCTATGGCTACACCTTC
CDR3 protein: CASSYRAAAAYGYTF

clone size: .
J gene: TRBJ1-2
D gene: .
V gene: TRBV6-5
CDR3 DNA: TGTGCCAGCAGTTCCCAGGGTTATGGCTACACCTTC
CDR3 protein: CASSSQGYGYTF

clone size: .
J gene: TRBJ2-5
D gene: .
V gene: TRBV5-1
CDR3 DNA: TGCGCCAGCAGCATTAGGGTCCAAGAGACCCAGTACTTC
CDR3 protein: CASSIRVQETQYF

clone size: few
J gene: TRBJ1-4
D gene: TRBD1
V gene: TRBV13
CDR3 DNA: TGTGCCAGCAGCTTAAGGGTAGGGACAGGGAAGGATGAAAAACTGTTTTTT
CDR3 protein: CASSLRVGTGKDEKLFF

clone size: .
J gene: TRBJ2-1
D gene: .
V gene: TRBV5-4
CDR3 DNA: TGTGCCAGCAGCTTGGACGTCTCCTACAATGAGCAGTTCTTC
CDR3 protein: CASSLDVSYNEQFF

clone size: .
J gene: TRBJ1-5
D gene: .
V gene: TRBV28
CDR3 DNA: TGTGCCAGCGAGGTGGGCGACCAGCCCCAGCATTTT
CDR3 protein: CASEVGDQPQHF

clone size: .
J gene: TRBJ2-7
D gene: TRBD1
V gene: TRBV2
CDR3 DNA: TGTGCCAGCAGTAAGGGGGCGTACTCCTACGAGCAGTACTTC
CDR3 protein: CASSKGAYSYEQYF

clone size: .
J gene: TRBJ2-1
D gene: TRBD2
V gene: TRBV6-5
CDR3 DNA: TGTGCCAGCAGTTCCGGGACTAGCGGGTACAATGAGCAGTTCTTC
CDR3 protein: CASSSGTSGYNEQFF

clone size: .
J gene: TRBJ1-5
D gene: TRBD1
V gene: TRBV19
CDR3 DNA: TGTGCCAGGGGGACAGCAAATCAGCCCCAGCATTTT
CDR3 protein: CARGTANQPQHF

clone size: .
J gene: TRBJ1-5
D gene: .
V gene: TRBV19
CDR3 DNA: TGTGCCAGTAGTTACGGGTCATATCAGCCCCAGCATTTT
CDR3 protein: CASSYGSYQPQHF

clone size: .
J gene: TRBJ2-7
D gene: TRBD1
V gene: TRBV11-2
CDR3 DNA: TGTGCCAGCAGCTTAGGCCCGGACAGGACCTACGAGCAGTACTTC
CDR3 protein: CASSLGPDRTYEQYF

clone size: .
J gene: TRBJ2-3
D gene: TRBD1
V gene: TRBV9
CDR3 DNA: TGTGCCAGCAGCGTAGGGACAGGGCCCGATACGCAGTATTTT
CDR3 protein: CASSVGTGPDTQYF

clone size: .
J gene: TRBJ1-1
D gene: .
V gene: TRBV19
CDR3 DNA: TGTGCCAGTACCCAGGGGACTAACACTGAAGCTTTCTTT
CDR3 protein: CASTQGTNTEAFF

clone size: .
J gene: TRBJ1-2
D gene: .
V gene: TRBV27
CDR3 DNA: TGTGCCAGCAGCCCGAATCAGGGCTGGGCTAACTATGGCTACACCTTC
CDR3 protein: CASSPNQGWANYGYTF

clone size: .
J gene: TRBJ1-2
D gene: .
V gene: TRBV11-2
CDR3 DNA: TGTGCCAGCAGCTCGACCTATGGCTACACCTTC
CDR3 protein: CASSSTYGYTF

clone size: .
J gene: TRBJ1-1
D gene: .
V gene: TRBV7-9
CDR3 DNA: TGTGCCAGCAGCTTAGCGCTCGATCCCCCTGAGGCTTTCTTT
CDR3 protein: CASSLALDPPEAFF

clone size: .
J gene: TRBJ2-1
D gene: TRBD1
V gene: TRBV6-1
CDR3 DNA: TGTGCCAGCGCACTGACAGGGACCTCCTACAATGAGCAGTTCTTC
CDR3 protein: CASALTGTSYNEQFF

clone size: .
J gene: TRBJ1-1
D gene: .
V gene: TRBV5-1
CDR3 DNA: TGCGCCAGCAGCTTGGGGGCCGGTGGGGCTGAAGCTTTCTTT
CDR3 protein: CASSLGAGGAEAFF

clone size: .
J gene: TRBJ1-1
D gene: .
V gene: TRBV9
CDR3 DNA: TGTGCCAGCAGCGTAGCTGAACGGTTCACTGAAGCTTTCTTT
CDR3 protein: CASSVAERFTEAFF

clone size: .
J gene: TRBJ2-5
D gene: .
V gene: TRBV20-1
CDR3 DNA: TGCAGTGCCCTCCGTGGGGAGACCCAGTACTTC
CDR3 protein: CSALRGETQYF

clone size: .
J gene: TRBJ2-7
D gene: .
V gene: TRBV25-1
CDR3 DNA: TGTGCCAGCAGTTGGCCAGGGAACAACGAGCAGTACTTC
CDR3 protein: CASSWPGNNEQYF

clone size: few
J gene: TRBJ1-1
D gene: TRBD1
V gene: TRBV14
CDR3 DNA: TGTGCCAGCAGCCGCCCTCAGGGGGCAGTAAAAGCTTTCTTT
CDR3 protein: CASSRPQGAVKAFF

clone size: .
J gene: TRBJ1-4
D gene: .
V gene: TRBV10-3
CDR3 DNA: TGTGCCATCAGCCGAGGGGGAGGGTCTACAACTAATGAAAAACTGTTTTTT
CDR3 protein: CAISRGGGSTTNEKLFF

clone size: once
J gene: TRBJ1-2
D gene: .
V gene: TRBV6-5
CDR3 DNA: TGTGCCAGCAGTTACGGACGGGTTAACTATGGCTACACCTTC
CDR3 protein: CASSYGRVNYGYTF

clone size: .
J gene: TRBJ1-5
D gene: TRBD1
V gene: TRBV4-2
CDR3 DNA: TGTGCCAGCAGCCCTGACAGGGATCAGCCCCAGCATTTT
CDR3 protein: CASSPDRDQPQHF

clone size: .
J gene: TRBJ2-3
D gene: TRBD1
V gene: TRBV19
CDR3 DNA: TGTGCCAGTAGTATCGACAGGGGTCGGGCAGATACGCAGTATTTT
CDR3 protein: CASSIDRGRADTQYF

clone size: few
J gene: TRBJ2-5
D gene: .
V gene: TRBV6-5
CDR3 DNA: TGTGCCAGCAGTTTTTATGGTAGGGGATCGGAGACCCAGTACTTC
CDR3 protein: CASSFYGRGSETQYF

clone size: .
J gene: TRBJ2-2
D gene: TRBD1
V gene: TRBV5-6
CDR3 DNA: TGTGCCAGCAGCTTAACGCAGGGGGCGAGGACCGGGGAGCTGTTTTTT
CDR3 protein: CASSLTQGARTGELFF

clone size: few
J gene: TRBJ2-2
D gene: TRBD1
V gene: TRBV28
CDR3 DNA: TGTGCCAGCAGTTCAGGGGGCGGGACCGGGGAGCTGTTTTTT
CDR3 protein: CASSSGGGTGELFF

clone size: .
J gene: TRBJ2-3
D gene: TRBD2
V gene: TRBV5-1
CDR3 DNA: TGCGCCAGCAGCCCCCGGGGGGCGGGAGGCCCGGACACAGATACGCAGTATTTT
CDR3 protein: CASSPRGAGGPDTDTQYF

clone size: .
J gene: TRBJ1-6
D gene: TRBD1
V gene: TRBV7-2
CDR3 DNA: TGTGCCAGCAGCGTACGGACAGGGAGTGAACCCCTCCACTTT
CDR3 protein: CASSVRTGSEPLHF

clone size: .
J gene: TRBJ1-1
D gene: .
V gene: TRBV5-1
CDR3 DNA: TGCGCCAGCAGCTTTCGACCCCCAGAACTAGGGACTGAAGCTTTCTTT
CDR3 protein: CASSFRPPELGTEAFF

clone size: .
J gene: TRBJ2-1
D gene: .
V gene: TRBV2
CDR3 DNA: TGTGCCAGCAATGGCCAGAGCTCCTACAATGAGCAGTTCTTC
CDR3 protein: CASNGQSSYNEQFF

clone size: .
J gene: TRBJ2-2
D gene: TRBD2
V gene: TRBV7-3
CDR3 DNA: TGTGCCAGCAGCCCCCATACCGGGGGCGCGGGAGGGCCCACCGGGGAGCTGTTTTTT
CDR3 protein: CASSPHTGGAGGPTGELFF

clone size: .
J gene: TRBJ1-2
D gene: TRBD1
V gene: TRBV7-9
CDR3 DNA: TGTGCCAGCAGCCGGGACAGCTATGGCTACACCTTC
CDR3 protein: CASSRDSYGYTF

clone size: .
J gene: TRBJ2-3
D gene: .
V gene: TRBV30
CDR3 DNA: TGTGCCTCTTGCACGGGTCGCACAGATACGCAGTATTTT
CDR3 protein: CASCTGRTDTQYF

clone size: .
J gene: TRBJ1-2
D gene: .
V gene: TRBV29-1
CDR3 DNA: TGCAGCGTTGAAAGAGGGCAGGCCTCCGGCTACACCTTC
CDR3 protein: CSVERGQASGYTF

clone size: .
J gene: TRBJ1-2
D gene: TRBD1
V gene: TRBV28
CDR3 DNA: TGTGCCACCCTCCCCGGGACAGGGTTTAATAGGGGCTACACCTTC
CDR3 protein: CATLPGTGFNRGYTF

clone size: .
J gene: TRBJ1-1
D gene: .
V gene: TRBV29-1
CDR3 DNA: TGCAGCGTTGCGGGGGGCCTTGAAGCTTTCTTT
CDR3 protein: CSVAGGLEAFF

clone size: .
J gene: TRBJ2-1
D gene: .
V gene: TRBV13
CDR3 DNA: TGTGCCAGCAGCTTAGGGGAGGCCTACAATGAGCAGTTCTTC
CDR3 protein: CASSLGEAYNEQFF

clone size: few
J gene: TRBJ2-2
D gene: TRBD1
V gene: TRBV12-5
CDR3 DNA: TGTGCTAGTGGTTTGTTTCAGGGGGCGAACACCGGGGAGCTGTTTTTT
CDR3 protein: CASGLFQGANTGELFF

clone size: .
J gene: TRBJ1-4
D gene: .
V gene: TRBV28
CDR3 DNA: TGTGCCAGCAGTTCGACGGATCTTAATGAAAAACTGTTTTTT
CDR3 protein: CASSSTDLNEKLFF

clone size: .
J gene: TRBJ1-2
D gene: .
V gene: TRBV10-3
CDR3 DNA: TGTGCCATCAGTGGGACGGTCTATGGCTACACCTTC
CDR3 protein: CAISGTVYGYTF

clone size: once
J gene: TRBJ1-2
D gene: TRBD1
V gene: TRBV18
CDR3 DNA: TGTGCCAGCTCATCTCAGGGGGTCGGCTACACCTTC
CDR3 protein: CASSSQGVGYTF

clone size: .
J gene: TRBJ2-2
D gene: TRBD1
V gene: TRBV5-4
CDR3 DNA: TGTGCCAGCAGCTTGTTAGGGGGCGCCCCCGGGGAGCTGTTTTTT
CDR3 protein: CASSLLGGAPGELFF

clone size: .
J gene: TRBJ2-5
D gene: .
V gene: TRBV5-1
CDR3 DNA: TGCGCCAGCAGCCCTGGGGAAATACAAGAGACCCAGTACTTC
CDR3 protein: CASSPGEIQETQYF

clone size: .
J gene: TRBJ1-5
D gene: .
V gene: TRBV28
CDR3 DNA: TGTGCCAGCCATTACACCGGGGGCAATCAGCCCCAGCATTTT
CDR3 protein: CASHYTGGNQPQHF

clone size: .
J gene: TRBJ1-3
D gene: .
V gene: TRBV7-7
CDR3 DNA: TGTGCTAGTGGTGACGGCTCTGGAAACACCATATATTTT
CDR3 protein: CASGDGSGNTIYF